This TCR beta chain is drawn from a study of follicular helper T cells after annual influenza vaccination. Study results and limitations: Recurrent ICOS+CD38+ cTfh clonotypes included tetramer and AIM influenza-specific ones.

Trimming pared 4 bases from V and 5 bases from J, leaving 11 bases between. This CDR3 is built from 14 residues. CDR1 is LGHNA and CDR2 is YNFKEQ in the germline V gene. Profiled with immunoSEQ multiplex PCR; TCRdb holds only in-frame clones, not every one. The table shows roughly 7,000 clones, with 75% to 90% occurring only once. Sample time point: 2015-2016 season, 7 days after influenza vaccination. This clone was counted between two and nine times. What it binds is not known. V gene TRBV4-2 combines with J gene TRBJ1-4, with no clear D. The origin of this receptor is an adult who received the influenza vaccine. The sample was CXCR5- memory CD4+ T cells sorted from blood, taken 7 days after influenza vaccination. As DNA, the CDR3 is TGTGCCAGCAGCCGCGATGGACTAAATGAAAAACTGTTTTTT. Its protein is CASSRDGLNEKLFF.